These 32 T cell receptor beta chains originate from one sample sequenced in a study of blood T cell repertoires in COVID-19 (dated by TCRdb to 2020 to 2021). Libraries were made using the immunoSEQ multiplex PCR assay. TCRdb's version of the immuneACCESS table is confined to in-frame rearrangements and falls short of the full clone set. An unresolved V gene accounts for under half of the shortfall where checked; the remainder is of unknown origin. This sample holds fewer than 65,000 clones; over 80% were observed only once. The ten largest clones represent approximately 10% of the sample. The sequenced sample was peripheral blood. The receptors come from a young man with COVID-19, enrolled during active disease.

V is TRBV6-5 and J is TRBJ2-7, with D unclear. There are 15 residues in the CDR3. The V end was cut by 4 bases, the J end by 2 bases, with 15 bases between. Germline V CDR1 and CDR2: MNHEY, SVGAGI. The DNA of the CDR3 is TGTGCCAGCAGTTCGTCTCCCGGTGGGCCCTACGAGCAGTACTTC. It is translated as CASSSSPGGPYEQYF.

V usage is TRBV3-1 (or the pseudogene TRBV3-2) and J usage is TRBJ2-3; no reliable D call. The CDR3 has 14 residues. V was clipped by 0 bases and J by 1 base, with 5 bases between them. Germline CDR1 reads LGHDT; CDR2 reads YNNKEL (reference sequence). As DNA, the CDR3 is TGTGCCAGCAGCCAAGAGGCAGGCACAGATACGCAGTATTTT. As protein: CASSQEAGTDTQYF.

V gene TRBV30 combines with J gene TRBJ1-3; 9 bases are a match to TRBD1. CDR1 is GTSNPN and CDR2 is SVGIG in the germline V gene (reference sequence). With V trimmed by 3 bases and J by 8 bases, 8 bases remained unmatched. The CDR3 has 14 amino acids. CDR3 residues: CAWRDRGAADTIYF. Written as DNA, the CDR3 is TGTGCCTGGAGGGACAGGGGAGCTGCGGACACCATATATTTT.

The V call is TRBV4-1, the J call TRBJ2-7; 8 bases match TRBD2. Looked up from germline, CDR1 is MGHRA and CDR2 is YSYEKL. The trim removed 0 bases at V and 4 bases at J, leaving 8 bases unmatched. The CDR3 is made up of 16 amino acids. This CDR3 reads CASSQDRGREAYEQYF. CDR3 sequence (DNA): TGCGCCAGCAGCCAAGATCGGGGGCGGGAGGCGTACGAGCAGTACTTC.

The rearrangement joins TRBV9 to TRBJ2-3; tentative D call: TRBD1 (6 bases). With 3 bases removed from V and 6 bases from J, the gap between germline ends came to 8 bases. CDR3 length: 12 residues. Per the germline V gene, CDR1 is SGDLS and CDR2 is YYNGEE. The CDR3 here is CASSDQGDTQYF. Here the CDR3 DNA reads TGTGCCAGCAGCGACCAGGGGGATACGCAGTATTTT.

CDR3 sequence (DNA): TGTGCCAGCAGCAGCCGGCCTCGCACGGGCGAGCAGTACTTC. Translated: CASSSRPRTGEQYF. The chain has TRBV11-1 and TRBJ2-7; no clear D gene. Germline lookup yields CDR1 SGHAT and CDR2 FQDESV (reference sequence). Trimming removed 5 bases from V and 6 bases from J, with 17 bases in between. The CDR3 runs 14 residues.

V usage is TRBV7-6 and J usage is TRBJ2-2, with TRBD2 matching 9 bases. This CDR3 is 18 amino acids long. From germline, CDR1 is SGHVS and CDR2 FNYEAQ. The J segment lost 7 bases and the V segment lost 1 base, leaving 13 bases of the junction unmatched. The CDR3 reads CASSLGAAGGYGGGELFF. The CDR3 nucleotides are TGTGCCAGCAGCTTAGGGGCAGCGGGAGGATATGGTGGCGGGGAGCTGTTTTTT.

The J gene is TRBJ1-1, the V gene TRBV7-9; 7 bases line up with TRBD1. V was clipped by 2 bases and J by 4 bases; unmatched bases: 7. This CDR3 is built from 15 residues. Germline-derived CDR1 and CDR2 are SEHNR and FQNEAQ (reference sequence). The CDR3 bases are TGTGCCAGCAGCTTACAGGGGGATATGGGCACTGAAGCTTTCTTT. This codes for CASSLQGDMGTEAFF.

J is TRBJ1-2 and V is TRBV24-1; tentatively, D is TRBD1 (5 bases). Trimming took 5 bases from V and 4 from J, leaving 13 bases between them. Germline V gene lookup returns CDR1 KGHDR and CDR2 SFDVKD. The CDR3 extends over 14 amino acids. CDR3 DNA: TGTGCCACCAGTGGCCCAGGGATCAGCTATGGCTACACCTTC. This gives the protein CATSGPGISYGYTF.

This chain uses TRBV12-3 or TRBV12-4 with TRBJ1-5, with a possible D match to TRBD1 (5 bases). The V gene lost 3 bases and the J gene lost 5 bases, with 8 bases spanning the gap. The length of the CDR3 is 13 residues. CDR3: CASSLWGDQPQHF. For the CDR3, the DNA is TGTGCCAGCAGTTTGTGGGGGGATCAGCCCCAGCATTTT.

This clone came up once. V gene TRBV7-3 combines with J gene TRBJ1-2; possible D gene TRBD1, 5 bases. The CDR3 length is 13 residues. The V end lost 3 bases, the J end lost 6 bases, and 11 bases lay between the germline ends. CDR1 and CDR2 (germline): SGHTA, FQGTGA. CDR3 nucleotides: TGTGCCAGCAGCTTTGGGACGGGAGATGGCTACACCTTC. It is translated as CASSFGTGDGYTF.

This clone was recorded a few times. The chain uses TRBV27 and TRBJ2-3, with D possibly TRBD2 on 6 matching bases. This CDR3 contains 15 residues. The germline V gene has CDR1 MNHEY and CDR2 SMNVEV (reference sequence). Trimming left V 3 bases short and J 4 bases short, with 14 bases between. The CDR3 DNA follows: TGTGCCAGCAGTTTCGTCGGGAGAAGTGCAGATACGCAGTATTTT. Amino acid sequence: CASSFVGRSADTQYF.

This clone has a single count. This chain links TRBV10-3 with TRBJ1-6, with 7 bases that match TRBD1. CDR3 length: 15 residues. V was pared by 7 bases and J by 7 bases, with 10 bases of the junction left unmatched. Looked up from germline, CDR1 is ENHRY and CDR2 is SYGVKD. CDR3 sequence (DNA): TGTGCCATCAACCCCACAGGGGATTTAAATTCACCCCTCCACTTT. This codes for CAINPTGDLNSPLHF.

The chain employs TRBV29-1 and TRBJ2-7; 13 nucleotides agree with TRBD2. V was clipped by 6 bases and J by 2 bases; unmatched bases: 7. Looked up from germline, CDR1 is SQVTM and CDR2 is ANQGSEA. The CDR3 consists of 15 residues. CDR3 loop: CSVLGTSGAPYEQYF. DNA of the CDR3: TGCAGCGTCCTAGGGACTAGCGGGGCCCCCTACGAGCAGTACTTC.

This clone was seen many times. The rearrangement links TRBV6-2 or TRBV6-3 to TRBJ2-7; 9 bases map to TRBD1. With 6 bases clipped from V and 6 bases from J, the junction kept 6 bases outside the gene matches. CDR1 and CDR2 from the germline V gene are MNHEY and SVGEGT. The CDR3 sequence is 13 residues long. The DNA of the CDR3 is TGTGCCAGCAGCCCGGACAGGGGAGGCGAGCAGTACTTC. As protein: CASSPDRGGEQYF.

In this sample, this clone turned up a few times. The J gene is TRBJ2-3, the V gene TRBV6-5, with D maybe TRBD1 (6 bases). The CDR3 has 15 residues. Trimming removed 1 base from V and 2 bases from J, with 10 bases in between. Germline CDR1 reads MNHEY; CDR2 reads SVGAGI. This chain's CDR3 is CASSYLQGYTDTQYF. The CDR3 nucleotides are TGTGCCAGCAGTTACTTACAGGGTTACACAGATACGCAGTATTTT.

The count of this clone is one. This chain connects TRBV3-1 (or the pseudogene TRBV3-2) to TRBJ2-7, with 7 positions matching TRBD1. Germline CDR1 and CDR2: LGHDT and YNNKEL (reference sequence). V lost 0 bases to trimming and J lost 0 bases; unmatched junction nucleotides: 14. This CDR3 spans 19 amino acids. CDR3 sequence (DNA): TGTGCCAGCAGCCAAGACCCGACAGGGCGGCAGGTTAGCTCCTACGAGCAGTACTTC. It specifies CASSQDPTGRQVSSYEQYF.

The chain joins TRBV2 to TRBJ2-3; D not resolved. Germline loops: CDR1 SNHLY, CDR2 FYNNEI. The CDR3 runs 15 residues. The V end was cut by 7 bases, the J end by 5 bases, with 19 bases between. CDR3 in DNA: TGTGCCAGCACCATGACTGTTTCACGTGAAGATACGCAGTATTTT. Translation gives CASTMTVSREDTQYF. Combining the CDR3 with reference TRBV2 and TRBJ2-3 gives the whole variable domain EPEVTQTPSHQVTQMGQEVILRCVPISNHLYFYWYRQILGQKVEFLVSFYNNEISEKSEIFDDQFSVERPDGSNFTLKIRSTKLEDSAMYFCASTMTVSREDTQYFGPGTRLTVL.

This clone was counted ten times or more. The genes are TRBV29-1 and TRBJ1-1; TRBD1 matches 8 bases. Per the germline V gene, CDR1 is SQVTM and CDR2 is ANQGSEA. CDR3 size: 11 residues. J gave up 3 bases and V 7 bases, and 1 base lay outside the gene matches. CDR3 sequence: CSGTGHTEAFF. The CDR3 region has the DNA TGCAGCGGGACAGGGCACACTGAAGCTTTCTTT.

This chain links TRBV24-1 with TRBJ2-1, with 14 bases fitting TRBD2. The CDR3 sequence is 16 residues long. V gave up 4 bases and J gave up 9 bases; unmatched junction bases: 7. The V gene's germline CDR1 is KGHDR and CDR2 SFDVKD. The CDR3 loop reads CATSDRGLAGASEQFF. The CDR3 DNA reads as TGTGCCACCAGTGACCGGGGACTAGCGGGAGCAAGTGAGCAGTTCTTC.

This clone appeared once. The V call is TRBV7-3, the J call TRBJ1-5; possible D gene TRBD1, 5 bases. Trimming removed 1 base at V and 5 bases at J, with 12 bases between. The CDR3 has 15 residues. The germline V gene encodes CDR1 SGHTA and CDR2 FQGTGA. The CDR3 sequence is CASSLRAGPHQPQHF. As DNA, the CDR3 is TGTGCCAGCAGCTTAAGGGCAGGGCCGCATCAGCCCCAGCATTTT.

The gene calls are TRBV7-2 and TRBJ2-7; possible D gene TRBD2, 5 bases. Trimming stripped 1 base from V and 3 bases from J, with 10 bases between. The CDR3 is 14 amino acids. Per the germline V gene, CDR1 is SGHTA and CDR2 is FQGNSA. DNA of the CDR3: TGTGCCAGCAGCTTAGGACCGGGGAACTACGAGCAGTACTTC. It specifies CASSLGPGNYEQYF.

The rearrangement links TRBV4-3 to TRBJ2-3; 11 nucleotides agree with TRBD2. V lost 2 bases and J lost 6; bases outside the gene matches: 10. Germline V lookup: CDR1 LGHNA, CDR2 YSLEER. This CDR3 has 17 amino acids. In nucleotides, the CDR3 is TGCGCCAGCAGCCAACAATTAGCGGGAGGGCCGGGGGATACGCAGTATTTT. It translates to CASSQQLAGGPGDTQYF.

The CDR3 DNA sequence: TGTGCCAGCAGTGGGGTTCGAACGGGACAGGGCTACGAGCAGTACTTC. This sequence encodes CASSGVRTGQGYEQYF. V and J are TRBV19 and TRBJ2-7; the match to TRBD1 covers 9 bases. This CDR3 comprises 16 residues. In germline, CDR1 is LNHDA, CDR2 SQIVND (reference sequence). V lost 9 bases to trimming and J lost 3 bases; unmatched junction nucleotides: 15.

CDR3 loop: CASKQGNSPLHF. The CDR3 bases are TGTGCCAGCAAACAGGGGAATTCACCCCTCCACTTT. This chain links TRBV28 with TRBJ1-6, with TRBD1 matching over 7 bases. V was clipped by 7 bases and J by 7 bases; unmatched bases: 1. Germline loops: CDR1 MDHEN, CDR2 SYDVKM. The CDR3 is 12 amino acids.

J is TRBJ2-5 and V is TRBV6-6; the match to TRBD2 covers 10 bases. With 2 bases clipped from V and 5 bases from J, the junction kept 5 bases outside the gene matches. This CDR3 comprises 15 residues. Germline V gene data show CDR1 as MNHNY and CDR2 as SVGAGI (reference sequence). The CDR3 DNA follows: TGTGCCAGCAGTTACGCAGCGGGAGGGTCGGAGACCCAGTACTTC. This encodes CASSYAAGGSETQYF.

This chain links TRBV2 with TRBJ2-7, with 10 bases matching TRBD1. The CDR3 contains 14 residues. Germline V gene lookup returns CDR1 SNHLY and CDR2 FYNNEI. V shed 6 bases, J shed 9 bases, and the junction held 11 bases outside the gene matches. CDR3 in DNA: TGTGCCAGCAGCTCTTCGGACAGGGGGTATGGGCAGTACTTC. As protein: CASSSSDRGYGQYF.

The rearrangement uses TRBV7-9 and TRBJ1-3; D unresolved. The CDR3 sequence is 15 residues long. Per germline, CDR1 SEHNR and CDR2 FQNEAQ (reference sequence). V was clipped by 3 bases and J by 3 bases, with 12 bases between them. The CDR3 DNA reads TGTGCCAGCAGCTTTGCGCGGCTGCATGGAAACACCATATATTTT. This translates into CASSFARLHGNTIYF.

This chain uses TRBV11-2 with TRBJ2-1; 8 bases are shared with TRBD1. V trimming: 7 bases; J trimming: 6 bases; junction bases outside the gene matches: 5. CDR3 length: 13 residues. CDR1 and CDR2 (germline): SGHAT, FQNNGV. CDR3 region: CASTWDRLNEQFF. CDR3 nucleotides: TGTGCCAGCACCTGGGACAGGCTCAATGAGCAGTTCTTC.

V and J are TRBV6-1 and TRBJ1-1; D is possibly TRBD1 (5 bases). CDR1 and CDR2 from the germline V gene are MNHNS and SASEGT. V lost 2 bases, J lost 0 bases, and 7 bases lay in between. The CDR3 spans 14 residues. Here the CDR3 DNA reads TGTGCCAGCAGTGAAACAGGCATGAACACTGAAGCTTTCTTT. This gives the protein CASSETGMNTEAFF.

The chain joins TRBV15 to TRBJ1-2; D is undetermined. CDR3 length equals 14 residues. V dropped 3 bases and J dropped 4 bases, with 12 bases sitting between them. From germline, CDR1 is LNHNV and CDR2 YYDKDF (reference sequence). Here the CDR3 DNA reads TGTGCCACCAGCAGCGGGGAATGGCGCTATGGCTACACCTTC. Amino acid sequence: CATSSGEWRYGYTF.

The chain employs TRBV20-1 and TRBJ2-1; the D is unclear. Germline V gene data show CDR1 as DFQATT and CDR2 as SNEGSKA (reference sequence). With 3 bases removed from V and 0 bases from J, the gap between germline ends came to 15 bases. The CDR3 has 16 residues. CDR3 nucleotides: TGCAGTGCTAGTTACTCGGTCGCTAACTCCTACAATGAGCAGTTCTTC. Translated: CSASYSVANSYNEQFF.